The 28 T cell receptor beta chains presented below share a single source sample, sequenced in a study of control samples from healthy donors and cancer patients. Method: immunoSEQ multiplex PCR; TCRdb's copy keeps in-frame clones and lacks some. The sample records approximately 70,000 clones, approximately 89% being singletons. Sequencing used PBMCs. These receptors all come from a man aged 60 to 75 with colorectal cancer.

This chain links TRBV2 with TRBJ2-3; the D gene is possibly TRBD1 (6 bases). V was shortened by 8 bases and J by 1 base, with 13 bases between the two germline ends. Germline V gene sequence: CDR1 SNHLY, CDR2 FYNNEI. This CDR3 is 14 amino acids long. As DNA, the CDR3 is TGTGCCAGCCTACAGGGACATCGCACAGATACGCAGTATTTT. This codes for CASLQGHRTDTQYF.

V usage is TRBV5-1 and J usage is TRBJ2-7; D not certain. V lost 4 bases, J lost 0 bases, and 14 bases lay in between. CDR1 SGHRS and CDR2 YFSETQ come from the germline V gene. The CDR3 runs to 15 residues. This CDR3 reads CASSADVKSSYEQYF. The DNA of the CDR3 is TGCGCCAGCAGCGCGGACGTGAAGAGCTCCTACGAGCAGTACTTC. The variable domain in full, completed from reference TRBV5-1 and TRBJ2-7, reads KAGVTQTPRYLIKTRGQQVTLSCSPISGHRSVSWYQQTPGQGLQFLFEYFSETQRNKGNFPGRFSGRQFSNSRSEMNVSTLELGDSALYLCASSADVKSSYEQYFGPGTRLTVT.

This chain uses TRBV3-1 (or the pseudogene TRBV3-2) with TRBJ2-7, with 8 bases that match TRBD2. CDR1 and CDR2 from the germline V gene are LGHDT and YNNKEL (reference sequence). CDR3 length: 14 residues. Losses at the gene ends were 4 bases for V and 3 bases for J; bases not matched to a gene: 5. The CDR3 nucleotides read TGTGCCAGCAGCCTAGCGGGGTACAACTACGAGCAGTACTTC. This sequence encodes CASSLAGYNYEQYF.

The chain's CDR3 is CASSHSPSGVLNEQFF. The CDR3 DNA follows: TGCGCCAGCAGCCATTCTCCGAGCGGGGTACTTAATGAGCAGTTCTTC. This sequence joins TRBV4-1 and TRBJ2-1; 7 nucleotides match TRBD2. V lost 3 bases to trimming and J lost 7 bases; unmatched junction nucleotides: 12. Germline loops: CDR1 MGHRA, CDR2 YSYEKL. CDR3 length: 16 amino acids.

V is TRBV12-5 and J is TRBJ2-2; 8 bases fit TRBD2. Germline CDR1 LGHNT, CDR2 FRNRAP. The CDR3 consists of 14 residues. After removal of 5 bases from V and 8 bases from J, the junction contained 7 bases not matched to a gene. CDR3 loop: CASGAAAGGGELFF. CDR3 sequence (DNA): TGTGCTAGTGGTGCCGCCGCGGGGGGTGGGGAGCTGTTTTTT.

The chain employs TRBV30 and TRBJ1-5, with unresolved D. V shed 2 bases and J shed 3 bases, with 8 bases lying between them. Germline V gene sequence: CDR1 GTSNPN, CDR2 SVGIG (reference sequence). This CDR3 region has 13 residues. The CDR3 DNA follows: TGTGCCTGGAGTTACGGTGTCAATCAGCCCCAGCATTTT. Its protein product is CAWSYGVNQPQHF.

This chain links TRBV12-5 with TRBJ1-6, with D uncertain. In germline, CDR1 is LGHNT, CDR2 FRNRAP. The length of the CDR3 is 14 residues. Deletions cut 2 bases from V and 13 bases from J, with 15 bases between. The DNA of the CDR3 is TGTGCTAGTGGTTTGACCACTCCTTCGTCTCCCCTCCACTTT. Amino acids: CASGLTTPSSPLHF. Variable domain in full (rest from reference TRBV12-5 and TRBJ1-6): DARVTQTPRHKVTEMGQEVTMRCQPILGHNTVFWYRQTMMQGLELLAYFRNRAPLDDSGMPKDRFSAEMPDATLATLKIQPSEPRDSAVYFCASGLTTPSSPLHFGNGTRLTVT.

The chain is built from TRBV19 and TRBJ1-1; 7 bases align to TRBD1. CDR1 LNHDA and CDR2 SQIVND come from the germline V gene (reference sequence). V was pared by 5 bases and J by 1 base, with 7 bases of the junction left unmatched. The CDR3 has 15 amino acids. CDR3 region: CASSHRTGQNTEAFF. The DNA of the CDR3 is TGTGCCAGTAGTCACAGGACAGGCCAGAACACTGAAGCTTTCTTT.

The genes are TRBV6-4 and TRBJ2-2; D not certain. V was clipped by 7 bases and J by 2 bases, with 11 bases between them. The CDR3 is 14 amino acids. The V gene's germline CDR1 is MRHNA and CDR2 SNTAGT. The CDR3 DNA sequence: TGTGCCAGCAAGGGCGTATACAACACCGGGGAGCTGTTTTTT. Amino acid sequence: CASKGVYNTGELFF.

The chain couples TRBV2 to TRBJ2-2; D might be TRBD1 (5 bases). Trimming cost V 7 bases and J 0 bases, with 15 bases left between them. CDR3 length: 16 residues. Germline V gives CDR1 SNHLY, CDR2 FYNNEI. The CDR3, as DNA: TGTGCCAGCATGGGTAGGGGCTTCGCGAACACCGGGGAGCTGTTTTTT. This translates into CASMGRGFANTGELFF.

In nucleotides, the CDR3 is TGTGCCAGCAGTTACTCCCCAGGGGAAGCCGATGAAAAACTGTTTTTT. Translated, it gives CASSYSPGEADEKLFF. V usage is TRBV6-2 or TRBV6-3 and J usage is TRBJ1-4; possible D gene TRBD1, 6 bases. From germline, CDR1 is MNHEY and CDR2 SVGEGT. V was clipped by 0 bases and J by 6 bases, with 14 bases between them. The CDR3 is 16 residues long.

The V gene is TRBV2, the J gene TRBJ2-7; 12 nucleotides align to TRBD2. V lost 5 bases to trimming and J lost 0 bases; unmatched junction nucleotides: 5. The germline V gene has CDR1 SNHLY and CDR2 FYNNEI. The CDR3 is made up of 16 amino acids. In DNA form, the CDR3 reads TGTGCCAGCAGTCCCCGACTAGCGGGGGCCTCCTACGAGCAGTACTTC. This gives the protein CASSPRLAGASYEQYF.

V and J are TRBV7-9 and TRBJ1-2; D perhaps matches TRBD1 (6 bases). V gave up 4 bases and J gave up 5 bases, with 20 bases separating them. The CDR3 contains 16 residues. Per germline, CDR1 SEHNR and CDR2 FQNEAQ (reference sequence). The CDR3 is CASSSDAGAGQYGYTF. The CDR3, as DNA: TGTGCCAGCAGCTCAGATGCAGGGGCCGGTCAGTATGGCTACACCTTC.

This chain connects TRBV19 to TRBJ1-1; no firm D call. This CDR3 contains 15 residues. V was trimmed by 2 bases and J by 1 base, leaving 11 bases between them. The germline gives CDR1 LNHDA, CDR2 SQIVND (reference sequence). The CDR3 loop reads CASSISLATNTEAFF. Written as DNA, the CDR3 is TGTGCCAGTAGTATAAGTTTGGCAACGAACACTGAAGCTTTCTTT.

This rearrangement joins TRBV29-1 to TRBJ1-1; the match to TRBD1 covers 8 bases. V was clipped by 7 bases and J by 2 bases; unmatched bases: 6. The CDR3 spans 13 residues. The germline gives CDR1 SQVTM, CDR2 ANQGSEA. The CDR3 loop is CSAGGQENTEAFF. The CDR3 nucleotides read TGCAGCGCGGGGGGACAGGAAAACACTGAAGCTTTCTTT.

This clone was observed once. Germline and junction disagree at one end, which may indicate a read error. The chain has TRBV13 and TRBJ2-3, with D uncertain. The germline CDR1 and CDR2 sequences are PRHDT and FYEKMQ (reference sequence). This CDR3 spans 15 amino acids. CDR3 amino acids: CASSLGRMITDTQYF. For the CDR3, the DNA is TGTGCCAGCAGCCTAGGACGCATGATCACAGATACGCAGTATTTT.

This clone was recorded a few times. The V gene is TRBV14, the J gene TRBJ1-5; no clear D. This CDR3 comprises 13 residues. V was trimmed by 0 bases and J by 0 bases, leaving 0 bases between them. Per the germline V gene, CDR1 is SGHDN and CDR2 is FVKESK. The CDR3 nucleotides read TGTGCCAGCAGCCAAGATAGCAATCAGCCCCAGCATTTT. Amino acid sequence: CASSQDSNQPQHF.

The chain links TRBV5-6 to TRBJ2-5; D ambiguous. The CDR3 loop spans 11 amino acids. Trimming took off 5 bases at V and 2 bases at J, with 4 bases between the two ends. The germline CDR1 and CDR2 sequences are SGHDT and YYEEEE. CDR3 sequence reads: CASRGQETQYF. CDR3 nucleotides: TGTGCCAGCAGGGGTCAAGAGACCCAGTACTTC.

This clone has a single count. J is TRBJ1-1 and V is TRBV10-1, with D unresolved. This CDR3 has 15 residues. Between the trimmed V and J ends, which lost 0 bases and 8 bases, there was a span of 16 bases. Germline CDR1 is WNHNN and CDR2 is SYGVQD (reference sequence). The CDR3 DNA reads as TGCGCCAGCAGTGAGTCAGTCCGGGCCCCCCCAGAAGCTTTCTTT. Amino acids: CASSESVRAPPEAFF.

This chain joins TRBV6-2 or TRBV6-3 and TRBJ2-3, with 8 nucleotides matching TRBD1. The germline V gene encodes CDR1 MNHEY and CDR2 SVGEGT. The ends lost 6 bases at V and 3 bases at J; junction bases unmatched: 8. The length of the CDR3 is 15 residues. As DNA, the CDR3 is TGTGCCAGCAGCTCCCGGGACAGGTTTACAGATACGCAGTATTTT. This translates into CASSSRDRFTDTQYF.

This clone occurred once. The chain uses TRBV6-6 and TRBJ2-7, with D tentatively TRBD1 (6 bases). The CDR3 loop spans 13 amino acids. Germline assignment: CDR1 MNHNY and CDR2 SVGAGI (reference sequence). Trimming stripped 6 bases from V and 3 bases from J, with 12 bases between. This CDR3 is CASSPTGSYEQYF. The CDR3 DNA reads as TGTGCCAGCAGCCCTACAGGGAGCTACGAGCAGTACTTC.

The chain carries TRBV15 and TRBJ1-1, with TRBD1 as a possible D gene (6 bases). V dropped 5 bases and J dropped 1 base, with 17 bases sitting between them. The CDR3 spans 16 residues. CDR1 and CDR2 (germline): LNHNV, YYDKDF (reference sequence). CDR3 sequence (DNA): TGTGCCACCAGCCCGGGGGGGACACTCAGGAACACTGAAGCTTTCTTT. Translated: CATSPGGTLRNTEAFF. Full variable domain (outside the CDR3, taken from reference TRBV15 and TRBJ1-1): DAMVIQNPRYQVTQFGKPVTLSCSQTLNHNVMYWYQQKSSQAPKLLFHYYDKDFNNEADTPDNFQSRRPNTSFCFLDIRSPGLGDTAMYLCATSPGGTLRNTEAFFGQGTRLTVV.

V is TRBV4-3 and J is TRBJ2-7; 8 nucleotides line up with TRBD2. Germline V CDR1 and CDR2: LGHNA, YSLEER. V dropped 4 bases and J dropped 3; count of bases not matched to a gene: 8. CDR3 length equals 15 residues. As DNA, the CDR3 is TGCGCCAGCAGCCTTACGTCGGGGGGGGGCTACGAGCAGTACTTC. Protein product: CASSLTSGGGYEQYF.

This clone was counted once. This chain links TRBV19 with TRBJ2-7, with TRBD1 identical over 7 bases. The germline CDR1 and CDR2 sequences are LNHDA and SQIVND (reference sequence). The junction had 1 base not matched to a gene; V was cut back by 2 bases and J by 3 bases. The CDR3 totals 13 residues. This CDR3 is CASSIQGDYEQYF. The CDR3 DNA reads TGTGCCAGTAGTATACAGGGGGACTACGAGCAGTACTTC.

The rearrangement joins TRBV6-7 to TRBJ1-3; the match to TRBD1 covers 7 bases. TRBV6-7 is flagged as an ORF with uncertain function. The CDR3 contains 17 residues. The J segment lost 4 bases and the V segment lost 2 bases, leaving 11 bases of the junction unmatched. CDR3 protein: CASSYPIQGSGGNTIYF. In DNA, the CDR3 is TGTGCCAGCAGTTACCCCATACAGGGGTCCGGAGGAAACACCATATATTTT.

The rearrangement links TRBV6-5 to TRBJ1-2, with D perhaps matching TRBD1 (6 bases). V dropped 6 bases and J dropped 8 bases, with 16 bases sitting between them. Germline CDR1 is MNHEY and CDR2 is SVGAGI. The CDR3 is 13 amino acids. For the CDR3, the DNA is TGTGCCAGCAGAACTCCCGGGGGCGAGGGCTACACCTTC. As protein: CASRTPGGEGYTF.

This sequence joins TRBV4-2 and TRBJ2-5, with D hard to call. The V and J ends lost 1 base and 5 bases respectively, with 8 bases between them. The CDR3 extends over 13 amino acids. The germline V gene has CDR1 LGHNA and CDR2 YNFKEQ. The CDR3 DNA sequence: TGTGCCAGCAGCCAAGCCCTTCGGGAGACCCAGTACTTC. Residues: CASSQALRETQYF.

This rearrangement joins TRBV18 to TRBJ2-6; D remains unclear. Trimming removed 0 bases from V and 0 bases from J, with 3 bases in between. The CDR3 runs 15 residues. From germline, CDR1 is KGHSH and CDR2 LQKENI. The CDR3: CASSPPYSGANVLTF. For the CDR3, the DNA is TGTGCCAGCTCACCACCGTACTCTGGGGCCAACGTCCTGACTTTC.